This TCR beta chain appears in the sequencing data of a study of blood T cell repertoires in COVID-19. Libraries were prepared by immunoSEQ multiplex PCR; TCRdb keeps only in-frame clonotypes and omits some of them. The repertoire has about 48,000 clones, approximately 80% of them found once; the top ten carry around 50%. Germline V gives CDR1 MGHRA, CDR2 YSYEKL. This CDR3 spans 14 amino acids. V lost 3 bases, J lost 10 bases, and 10 bases stayed unmatched. The sequenced material came from peripheral blood. The receptor's source is an older man with acute or convalescent COVID-19. V gene TRBV4-1 combines with J gene TRBJ1-1; 8 nucleotides align to TRBD1. The CDR3 spells CASSHSDRAHGAFF. The CDR3 bases are TGCGCCAGCAGCCACTCGGACAGGGCCCACGGAGCTTTCTTT.